The entry below describes one T cell receptor beta chain. What it binds is not known. Assay used: immunoSEQ multiplex PCR; TCRdb lists only in-frame clones, some missing. The data hold around 78,000 clones, with around 87% observed a single time. V lost 1 base and J 3 bases, leaving 15 bases between the germline ends. The CDR3 has 17 amino acids. Germline CDR1 and CDR2: SGHNT and YENEEA. The sample comes from a study of graft-versus-host responses after intestinal transplantation. Study-level information: Recipients got multivisceral, liver-intestinal, or isolated intestinal transplants. Recipients uniformly received anti-thymocyte globulin induction, followed by tacrolimus and steroids for approximately 3 years. The study's findings and limits: Allografts from individuals with graft-donor T cell macrochimerism displayed high graft-versus-host to host-versus-graft clonal ratios. The highest levels of circulating GvH clones went along with early declines in HvG clones after transplant.

V usage is TRBV11-3 and J usage is TRBJ1-4; no clear D gene. The source was unstimulated CD8+ T cells sorted from spleen or lymph node cells, collected before transplant. The clonotype comes from a human donor who was the organ donor for an intestinal transplant. The chain's CDR3 is CASSLGFRARANEKLFF. CDR3 DNA: TGTGCCAGCAGCTTAGGTTTTAGGGCAAGGGCTAATGAAAAACTGTTTTTT. The entire variable domain, with the rest obtained from reference TRBV11-3 and TRBJ1-4, is as follows: EAGVVQSPRYKIIEKKQPVAFWCNPISGHNTLYWYLQNLGQGPELLIRYENEEAVDDSQLPKDRFSAERLKGVDSTLKIQPAELGDSAVYLCASSLGFRARANEKLFFGSGTQLSVL.